The rows below give T cell receptor beta chains drawn from one sample of a study of T cell clonotyping in hematopoietic cell transplantation. Sequenced by immunoSEQ multiplex PCR; TCRdb stores in-frame clones only, minus some. The sample holds 15,000 or so clones, 95% to 98% seen once. Sequenced material: peripheral blood mononuclear cells, taken 30 days after allogeneic stem cell transplant. These receptors all come from a female patient aged 50-59 years who had an allogeneic stem cell transplant from an unrelated donor, so T cells may come from the graft donor. Some clones in this sample may be carry-over from other donors' samples. Each CDR3 is given with its conserved first and last residue. The order of the fields is J gene, V gene, CDR3 protein.

j_gene: TRBJ2-7
v_gene: TRBV6-1
CDR3aa: CASILREGPHEQYF

j_gene: TRBJ2-3
v_gene: TRBV5-6
CDR3aa: CASGGFYTDTQYF

j_gene: TRBJ1-3
v_gene: TRBV19
CDR3aa: CASSIVSGNSGNTIYF

j_gene: TRBJ2-3
v_gene: TRBV30
CDR3aa: CAWRRLLNTDTQYF

j_gene: TRBJ1-1
v_gene: TRBV2
CDR3aa: CASVLGGVGTEAFF

j_gene: TRBJ1-3
v_gene: TRBV5-1
CDR3aa: CASSLGDVNTIYF

j_gene: TRBJ1-3
v_gene: TRBV4-1
CDR3aa: CASSQRVGNTIYF

j_gene: TRBJ1-2
v_gene: TRBV19
CDR3aa: CASSIKGTLYGYTF

j_gene: TRBJ2-2
v_gene: TRBV10-3
CDR3aa: CAIMDVGERSGELFF

j_gene: TRBJ1-2
v_gene: TRBV5-1
CDR3aa: CASSLRTGGYGYTF

j_gene: TRBJ2-3
v_gene: TRBV19
CDR3aa: CASSPPFLAGSTDTQYF

j_gene: TRBJ2-2
v_gene: TRBV7-2
CDR3aa: CASSTPFGTGALTGELFF

j_gene: TRBJ2-7
v_gene: TRBV27
CDR3aa: CASSSPGTGQYEQYF

j_gene: TRBJ2-2
v_gene: TRBV7-2
CDR3aa: CASSLDVSTGELFF

j_gene: TRBJ1-1
v_gene: TRBV29-1
CDR3aa: CSVVGIVGTEAFF

j_gene: TRBJ1-2
v_gene: TRBV6-1
CDR3aa: CASSEVAESYGYTF

j_gene: TRBJ1-1
v_gene: TRBV6-1
CDR3aa: CASSGTGGRTEAFF

j_gene: TRBJ2-1
v_gene: TRBV6-4
CDR3aa: CASSPGTSGYNEQFF

j_gene: TRBJ2-7
v_gene: TRBV6-1
CDR3aa: CASGDNNYEQYF

j_gene: TRBJ1-2
v_gene: TRBV30
CDR3aa: CALRLSTPGYTF

j_gene: TRBJ1-2
v_gene: TRBV19
CDR3aa: CASSEAGLSNGYTF

j_gene: TRBJ1-5
v_gene: TRBV5-1
CDR3aa: CASSPTVGGNQPQHF

j_gene: TRBJ1-5
v_gene: TRBV6-5
CDR3aa: CASSYTFNQPQHF

j_gene: TRBJ2-1
v_gene: TRBV4-2
CDR3aa: CASSQERGGYNEQFF

j_gene: TRBJ2-2
v_gene: TRBV27
CDR3aa: CASSLYSWLAGTGELFF

j_gene: TRBJ2-2
v_gene: TRBV7-6
CDR3aa: CASSLEPSGGAGELFF

j_gene: TRBJ2-7
v_gene: TRBV27
CDR3aa: CASSLGQGILYEQYF

j_gene: TRBJ1-4
v_gene: TRBV2
CDR3aa: CASRGTGGEKLFF

j_gene: TRBJ1-4
v_gene: TRBV27
CDR3aa: CASSFGQYNEKLFF

j_gene: TRBJ1-1
v_gene: TRBV6-1
CDR3aa: CASSESQGSVAFF

j_gene: TRBJ1-1
v_gene: TRBV7-9
CDR3aa: CASSQQRFEAFF

j_gene: TRBJ2-7
v_gene: TRBV7-2
CDR3aa: CASSLIGSHSSYEQYF

j_gene: TRBJ1-2
v_gene: TRBV11-2
CDR3aa: CASSLEGGSNYGYTF

j_gene: TRBJ2-3
v_gene: TRBV2
CDR3aa: CASTGDRNTDTQYF

j_gene: TRBJ2-7
v_gene: TRBV12-5
CDR3aa: CASGLVLQDPPQQYF

j_gene: TRBJ2-7
v_gene: TRBV30
CDR3aa: CAWSVEGLRQYF

j_gene: TRBJ1-5
v_gene: TRBV5-1
CDR3aa: CASSLGGSDQPQHF

j_gene: TRBJ1-1
v_gene: TRBV11-2
CDR3aa: CASSSTQGSGPEAFF

j_gene: TRBJ2-3
v_gene: TRBV7-2
CDR3aa: CASSFPGADTQYF

j_gene: TRBJ1-2
v_gene: TRBV5-6
CDR3aa: CASSYRAAGGYTF

j_gene: TRBJ1-2
v_gene: TRBV25-1
CDR3aa: CASSDYREGKGYTF

j_gene: TRBJ2-5
v_gene: TRBV7-9
CDR3aa: CASSPGQGRQETQYF

j_gene: TRBJ2-7
v_gene: TRBV10-3
CDR3aa: CATGDRGQSSYEQYF

j_gene: TRBJ1-2
v_gene: TRBV2
CDR3aa: CASMTRAYGYTF

j_gene: TRBJ1-1
v_gene: TRBV11-2
CDR3aa: CASSSGGNTEAFF

j_gene: TRBJ2-7
v_gene: TRBV30
CDR3aa: CAWSAGGEQYF

j_gene: TRBJ2-3
v_gene: TRBV7-9
CDR3aa: CASSFLGNGLDTQYF